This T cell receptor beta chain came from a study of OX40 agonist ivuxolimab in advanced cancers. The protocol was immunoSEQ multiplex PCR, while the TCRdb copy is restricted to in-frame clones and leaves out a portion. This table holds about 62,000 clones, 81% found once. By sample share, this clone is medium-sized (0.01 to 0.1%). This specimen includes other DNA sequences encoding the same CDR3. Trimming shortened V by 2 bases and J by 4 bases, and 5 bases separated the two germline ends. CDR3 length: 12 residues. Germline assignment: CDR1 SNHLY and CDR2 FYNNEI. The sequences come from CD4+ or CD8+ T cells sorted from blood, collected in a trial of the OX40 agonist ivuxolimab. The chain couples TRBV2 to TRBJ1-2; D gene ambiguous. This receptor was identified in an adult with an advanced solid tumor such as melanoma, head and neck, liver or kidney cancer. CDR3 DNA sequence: TGTGCCAGCAGTGAAAACGCCTATGGCTACACCTTC. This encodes CASSENAYGYTF.